One sample yielded the 21 T cell receptor beta chains listed below, sequenced in a study of CD8+ T cells in alopecia areata. Treatment reported: oral pan-JAK inhibitor, 5-10 mg twice daily. Extracted RNA was reverse transcribed, and the resulting cDNA served as sequencing template. Here immunoSEQ multiplex PCR was the method, and the copy in TCRdb shows in-frame clones only, minus some. This sample has around 200,000 clones, with roughly 61% found just once. The sample was CD8+ T cells sorted from blood, taken at week 24, from a patient treated with tofacitinib. The source is a human donor with alopecia areata.

This clone appeared a single time. This chain uses TRBV11-2 with TRBJ2-4; D remains ambiguous. Trimming took 5 bases from V and 2 from J, leaving 7 bases between them. The CDR3 is 13 amino acids. From germline, CDR1 is SGHAT and CDR2 FQNNGV. The DNA of the CDR3 is TGTGCCAGCAGCCCAAGTCCCAAAAACATTCAGTACTTC. This codes for CASSPSPKNIQYF.

The chain uses TRBV7-2 and TRBJ1-2, with a weak D call TRBD1 (5 bases). Trimming cost V 1 base and J 7 bases, with 19 bases left between them. The germline CDR1 and CDR2 sequences are SGHTA and FQGNSA. This CDR3 has 16 amino acids. For the CDR3, the DNA is TGTGCCAGCAGCTTAGTTCGCGACCAAGGAAGGGGTGGCTACACCTTC. Its protein product is CASSLVRDQGRGGYTF.

This clone was seen more than once but under ten times. The chain has TRBV29-1 and TRBJ2-5, with TRBD1 matching over 10 bases. V lost 1 base, J lost 5 bases, and 16 bases stayed unmatched. Germline V gene lookup returns CDR1 SQVTM and CDR2 ANQGSEA. This CDR3 has 18 amino acids. CDR3 DNA sequence: TGCAGCGTTGAAGCTTTCAAGACAGGGGGCCGGTCGATCGAGACCCAGTACTTC. It yields the protein CSVEAFKTGGRSIETQYF.

The chain combines TRBV14 with TRBJ2-5; weak D call: TRBD1 (7 bases). Germline V CDR1 and CDR2: SGHDN, FVKESK. The V end was cut by 3 bases, the J end by 5 bases, with 16 bases between. This CDR3 is 15 amino acids long. Here the CDR3 reads CASSHLRDSGETQYF. CDR3 bases: TGTGCCAGCAGCCATCTAAGGGACAGCGGGGAGACCCAGTACTTC.

This chain joins TRBV13 and TRBJ2-3, with D perhaps TRBD2 (6 bases). The CDR3 is made up of 14 amino acids. V shed 7 bases and J shed 0 bases, with 11 bases lying between them. Germline assignment: CDR1 PRHDT and CDR2 FYEKMQ (reference sequence). As DNA, the CDR3 is TGTGCCAGCATGTTCGGGGGTAGCACAGATACGCAGTATTTT. It codes for CASMFGGSTDTQYF.

The chain carries TRBV14 and TRBJ2-7; perhaps TRBD1 as D (5 bases). Germline CDR1 reads SGHDN; CDR2 reads FVKESK. The V and J ends lost 1 base and 5 bases respectively, with 9 bases between them. This CDR3 has 13 amino acids. CDR3 region: CASSQGTRDEQYF. The CDR3 DNA reads TGTGCCAGCAGCCAAGGGACCAGGGACGAGCAGTACTTC.

This rearrangement joins TRBV7-9 to TRBJ2-7; D gene uncertain. Germline CDR1 is SEHNR and CDR2 is FQNEAQ (reference sequence). The CDR3 is 15 amino acids. Trimming shortened V by 1 base and J by 5 bases, and 15 bases separated the two germline ends. CDR3 residues: CASSLGAKPLHEQYF. In DNA form, the CDR3 reads TGTGCCAGCAGCTTAGGGGCTAAACCCCTCCACGAGCAGTACTTC.

This clone was seen once. The rearrangement joins TRBV6-5 to TRBJ1-1, with 7 positions matching TRBD1. This CDR3 region has 13 residues. Germline CDR1 is MNHEY and CDR2 is SVGAGI. J lost 8 bases, V lost 10 bases, and 13 bases had no gene match. The CDR3 protein is CATSGGAYVEAFF. DNA of the CDR3: TGTGCCACCTCAGGGGGGGCGTATGTGGAAGCTTTCTTT.

This clone was counted once. The chain has TRBV30 and TRBJ2-7, with D perhaps matching TRBD1 (6 bases). Trimming removed 3 bases at V and 2 bases at J, with 11 bases between. CDR1 and CDR2 from the germline V gene are GTSNPN and SVGIG (reference sequence). This CDR3 comprises 13 residues. The CDR3 sequence: CAWRGARTYEQYF. DNA of the CDR3: TGTGCCTGGAGGGGGGCGCGGACCTACGAGCAGTACTTC.

The sample holds a few counts of this clone. The rearrangement uses TRBV19 and TRBJ1-2; a weak D match, TRBD1 (6 bases). The V gene lost 3 bases and the J gene lost 2 bases, with 13 bases spanning the gap. The germline V gene has CDR1 LNHDA and CDR2 SQIVND (reference sequence). The CDR3 contains 15 residues. CDR3 DNA: TGTGCCAGTAGTATCCCCTCGACAGGCAACTATGGCTACACCTTC. This sequence encodes CASSIPSTGNYGYTF.

J is TRBJ2-7 and V is TRBV7-9, with 9 bases matching TRBD1. The CDR3 has 14 residues. CDR1 is SEHNR and CDR2 is FQNEAQ in the germline V gene (reference sequence). With V trimmed by 4 bases and J by 2 bases, 3 bases remained unmatched. CDR3 amino acids: CASSWRTGAYEQYF. In DNA form, the CDR3 reads TGTGCCAGCAGCTGGAGGACAGGGGCCTACGAGCAGTACTTC.

The chain employs TRBV29-1 and TRBJ2-7; D not resolved. Judging by the DNA end, TRBJ2-1 fits better; the J call may be wrong. The CDR3 sequence is 15 residues long. CDR1 is SQVTM, CDR2 ANQGSEA, per germline. CDR3 amino acids: CSVEARSSSYNEQFF. The CDR3 DNA reads as TGCAGCGTTGAGGCCAGGTCTAGCTCCTACAATGAGCAGTTCTTC.

The V call is TRBV29-1, the J call TRBJ2-1; D might be TRBD2 (5 bases). This CDR3 comprises 12 residues. Trimming left V 4 bases short and J 8 bases short, with 12 bases between. Per the germline V gene, CDR1 is SQVTM and CDR2 is ANQGSEA. Here the CDR3 DNA reads TGCAGCGTTGCTTTAGCGAAACATGAGCAGTTCTTC. Its protein is CSVALAKHEQFF.

This chain joins TRBV7-2 and TRBJ2-5; 9 bases are a match to TRBD2. The CDR3 consists of 15 residues. After removal of 5 bases from V and 4 bases from J, the junction contained 8 bases not matched to a gene. Germline lookup yields CDR1 SGHTA and CDR2 FQGNSA. The CDR3: CASSTTSGRGETQYF. CDR3 nucleotides: TGTGCCAGCAGCACCACTAGCGGGCGGGGAGAGACCCAGTACTTC. Full variable domain (rest looked up from reference TRBV7-2 and TRBJ2-5): GAGVSQSPSNKVTEKGKDVELRCDPISGHTALYWYRQSLGQGLEFLIYFQGNSAPDKSGLPSDRFSAERTGGSVSTLTIQRTQQEDSAVYLCASSTTSGRGETQYFGPGTRLLVL.

The rearrangement joins TRBV9 to TRBJ2-5; TRBD1 might be the D (6 bases). V lost 4 bases and J lost 5, with 18 bases in between. The CDR3 runs to 15 residues. The germline V gene has CDR1 SGDLS and CDR2 YYNGEE. In DNA form, the CDR3 reads TGTGCCAGCAGCTATCCCGGTGGGGGCCACGAGACCCAGTACTTC. It codes for CASSYPGGGHETQYF.

The genes are TRBV5-6 and TRBJ2-1; D is unresolved. With 0 bases removed from V and 8 bases from J, the gap between germline ends came to 15 bases. Germline V gene data show CDR1 as SGHDT and CDR2 as YYEEEE. CDR3 length: 15 amino acids. CDR3 nucleotide sequence: TGTGCCAGCAGCTTGGGGTCTAACCTTAGGTATGAGCAGTTCTTC. It yields the protein CASSLGSNLRYEQFF.

This chain connects TRBV5-1 to TRBJ2-5; 13 nucleotides line up with TRBD2. After removal of 2 bases from V and 1 base from J, the junction contained 8 bases not matched to a gene. Germline CDR1 reads SGHRS; CDR2 reads YFSETQ. This CDR3 has 18 amino acids. The CDR3 DNA reads as TGCGCCAGCAGCTTTCCGACTAGCGGGGGGCCTCTCCAAGAGACCCAGTACTTC. This encodes CASSFPTSGGPLQETQYF.

This chain uses TRBV5-1 with TRBJ2-7, with D perhaps TRBD2 (6 bases). The germline V and J ends were trimmed by 2 bases and 0 bases, with 9 bases remaining between them. CDR1 is SGHRS and CDR2 is YFSETQ in the germline V gene. The CDR3 has 14 amino acids. In DNA, the CDR3 is TGCGCCAGCAGCTTTGGGCGGGACTCCTACGAGCAGTACTTC. Amino acid sequence: CASSFGRDSYEQYF.

The genes are TRBV5-6 and TRBJ1-3, with no clear D. Trimming took off 4 bases at V and 6 bases at J, with 11 bases between the two ends. The germline V gene encodes CDR1 SGHDT and CDR2 YYEEEE. The CDR3 is 13 residues long. CDR3 amino acids: CASSREATNTIYF. CDR3 nucleotides: TGTGCCAGCAGCAGGGAAGCGACAAACACCATATATTTT.

The genes are TRBV6-5 and TRBJ1-2; TRBD1 agrees at 8 bases. Germline V gene lookup returns CDR1 MNHEY and CDR2 SVGAGI. This CDR3 is 15 amino acids long. J lost 5 bases, V lost 6 bases, and 11 bases had no gene match. CDR3 sequence reads: CASRGGTGKWYGYTF. The CDR3 nucleotides are TGTGCCAGCAGAGGGGGGACAGGCAAGTGGTATGGCTACACCTTC.

V usage is TRBV5-1 and J usage is TRBJ2-7; D may be TRBD2 (5 bases). The germline gives CDR1 SGHRS, CDR2 YFSETQ. The germline V and J ends were trimmed by 4 bases and 2 bases, with 10 bases remaining between them. The CDR3 extends over 13 amino acids. Here the CDR3 reads CASSVDGTYEQYF. The CDR3 coding sequence is TGCGCCAGCAGCGTGGACGGGACCTACGAGCAGTACTTC.